This paragraph covers one T cell receptor beta chain sequence. These data originate in a study of shared clonotypes between healthy human individuals. Generated by immunoSEQ multiplex PCR, the TCRdb table keeps only in-frame clones and is missing some. Among millions of clones listed, about 95% were seen once. The germline V gene encodes CDR1 SEHNR and CDR2 FQNEAQ (reference sequence). The CDR3 length is 17 residues. Trimming cost V 3 bases and J 5 bases; bases outside gene matches: 8. The V call is TRBV7-9, the J call TRBJ2-5; 14 nucleotides match TRBD2. The receptor was derived from a man aged 18 to 35 in good health. Sequenced: naive CD4+ T cells sorted from blood. Subset denoted: CD45RA+ positively selected. The CDR3 here is CASSFGTSGRLVETQYF. The CDR3 DNA sequence: TGTGCCAGCAGCTTTGGGACTAGCGGGAGACTCGTGGAGACCCAGTACTTC.